Each of the 2 T cell receptor beta chains below was sequenced from the same sample in a study of blood T cell repertoires in COVID-19. Sequencing was performed with immunoSEQ multiplex PCR; in TCRdb, only in-frame clones are kept and a portion is missing. The sample carries approximately 130,000 clones, around 88% recorded once. The sequenced material came from PBMCs or T cells enriched from blood (not recorded which). These TCRs come from a woman aged 50 to 60 who had recovered from COVID-19.

The genes are TRBV15 and TRBJ1-1; D is perhaps TRBD1 (6 bases). The CDR3 runs 18 residues. CDR1 LNHNV and CDR2 YYDKDF come from the germline V gene (reference sequence). V lost 0 bases and J 0 bases, leaving 17 bases between the germline ends. The chain's CDR3 is CATSRDLGQFVMNTEAFF. CDR3 nucleotide sequence: TGTGCCACCAGCAGAGATCTAGGACAGTTCGTTATGAACACTGAAGCTTTCTTT. Based on the CDR3 plus reference TRBV15 and TRBJ1-1, the full variable domain is DAMVIQNPRYQVTQFGKPVTLSCSQTLNHNVMYWYQQKSSQAPKLLFHYYDKDFNNEADTPDNFQSRRPNTSFCFLDIRSPGLGDTAMYLCATSRDLGQFVMNTEAFFGQGTRLTVV.

This chain links TRBV30 with TRBJ1-3; no firm D call. Germline loops: CDR1 GTSNPN, CDR2 SVGIG (reference sequence). V lost 3 bases to trimming and J lost 4 bases, with 7 bases between them. The CDR3 totals 12 residues. The CDR3 is CAWSLTGNTIYF. The CDR3 bases are TGTGCCTGGAGCCTGACAGGAAACACCATATATTTT.